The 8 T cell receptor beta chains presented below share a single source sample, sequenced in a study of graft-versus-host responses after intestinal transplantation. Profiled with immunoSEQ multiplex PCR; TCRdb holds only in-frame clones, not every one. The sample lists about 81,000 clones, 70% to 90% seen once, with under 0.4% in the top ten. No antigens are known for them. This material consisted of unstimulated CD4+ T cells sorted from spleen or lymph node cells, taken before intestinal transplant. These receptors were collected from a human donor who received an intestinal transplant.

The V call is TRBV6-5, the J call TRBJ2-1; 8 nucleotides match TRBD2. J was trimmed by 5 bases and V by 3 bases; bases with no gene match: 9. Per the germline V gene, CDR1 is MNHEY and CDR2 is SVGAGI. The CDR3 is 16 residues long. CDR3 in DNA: TGTGCCAGCAGTTATCTTTCCGCCGGGAGGGACAATGAGCAGTTCTTC. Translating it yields CASSYLSAGRDNEQFF.

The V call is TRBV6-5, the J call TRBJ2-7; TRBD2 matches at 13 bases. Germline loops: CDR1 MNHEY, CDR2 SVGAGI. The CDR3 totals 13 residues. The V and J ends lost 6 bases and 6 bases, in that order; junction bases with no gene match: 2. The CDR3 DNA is TGTGCCAGCAGACTAGCGGGAGGGCCCGAGCAGTACTTC. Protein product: CASRLAGGPEQYF.

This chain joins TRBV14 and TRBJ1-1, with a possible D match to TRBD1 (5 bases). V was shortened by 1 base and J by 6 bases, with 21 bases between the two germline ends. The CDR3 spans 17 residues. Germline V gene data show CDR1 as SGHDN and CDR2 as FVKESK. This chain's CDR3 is CASSQGRRVRVLSEAFF. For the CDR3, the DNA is TGTGCCAGCAGCCAAGGTAGGAGAGTCAGGGTCCTCTCTGAAGCTTTCTTT.

CDR3 sequence (DNA): TGTGCCAGCAGATTCCGGGGGGCTGGGCAGCCCCAGCATTTT. It is translated as CASRFRGAGQPQHF. This chain links TRBV6-1 with TRBJ1-5, with D possibly TRBD1 on 6 matching bases. The CDR3 totals 14 residues. Trimming took 6 bases from V and 7 from J, leaving 16 bases between them. Germline CDR1 and CDR2: MNHNS and SASEGT.

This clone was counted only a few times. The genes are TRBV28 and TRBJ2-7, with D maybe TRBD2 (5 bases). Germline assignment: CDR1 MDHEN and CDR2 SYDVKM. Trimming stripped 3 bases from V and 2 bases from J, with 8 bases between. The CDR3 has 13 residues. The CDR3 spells CASSLGATYEQYF. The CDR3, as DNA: TGTGCCAGCAGTTTGGGAGCTACCTACGAGCAGTACTTC. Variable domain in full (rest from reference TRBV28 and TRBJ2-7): DVKVTQSSRYLVKRTGEKVFLECVQDMDHENMFWYRQDPGLGLRLIYFSYDVKMKEKGDIPEGYSVSREKKERFSLILESASTNQTSMYLCASSLGATYEQYFGPGTRLTVT.

The CDR3 nucleotides read TGTGCCAGCAGTCCCCCCACGGGACTGGTAAACTACGAGCAGTACTTC. It codes for CASSPPTGLVNYEQYF. This chain joins TRBV28 and TRBJ2-7, with TRBD2 as a possible D gene (6 bases). With 5 bases removed from V and 3 bases from J, the gap between germline ends came to 20 bases. The CDR3 has 16 residues. The germline V gene has CDR1 MDHEN and CDR2 SYDVKM.

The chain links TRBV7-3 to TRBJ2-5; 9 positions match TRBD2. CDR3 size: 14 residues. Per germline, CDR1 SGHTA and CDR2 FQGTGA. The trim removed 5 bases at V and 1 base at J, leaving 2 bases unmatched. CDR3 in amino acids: CASSLAGSQETQYF. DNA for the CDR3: TGTGCCAGCAGCCTAGCGGGGAGCCAAGAGACCCAGTACTTC.

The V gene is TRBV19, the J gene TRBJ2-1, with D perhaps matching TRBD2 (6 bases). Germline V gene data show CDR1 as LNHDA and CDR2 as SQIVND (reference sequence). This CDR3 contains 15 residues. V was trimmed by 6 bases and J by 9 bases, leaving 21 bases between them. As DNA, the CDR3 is TGTGCCAGTAGCCTAGTCGGGGGAGTAGGGAGTGAGCAGTTCTTC. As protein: CASSLVGGVGSEQFF.